Listed below are T cell receptor beta chains from one sample, sequenced in a study of blood T cell repertoires in COVID-19. Sequenced by immunoSEQ multiplex PCR; TCRdb stores in-frame clones only, minus some. The data contain roughly 230,000 clones, roughly 81% of them singletons. Sequencing used peripheral blood. These receptors came from a man in his forties with acute or convalescent COVID-19. Each CDR3 is given with its conserved first and last residue. The D gene is left open where the match is weak. Part of the rows lack a size; the others show once, few, many or a class for expanded clones.

v_gene: TRBV2; j_gene: TRBJ1-2; d_gene: .; abundance: .; CDR3aa: CASNLGQGNYGYTF; CDR3nt: TGTGCCAGCAATCTCGGTCAGGGTAACTATGGCTACACCTTC
v_gene: TRBV19; j_gene: TRBJ1-2; d_gene: .; abundance: .; CDR3aa: CASRSNYGYTF; CDR3nt: TGTGCCAGTCGTTCTAACTATGGCTACACCTTC
v_gene: TRBV27; j_gene: TRBJ2-1; d_gene: TRBD1; abundance: few; CDR3aa: CASTWTGASLIYNEQFF; CDR3nt: TGTGCCAGCACCTGGACAGGGGCTAGCTTAATTTACAATGAGCAGTTCTTC
v_gene: TRBV13; j_gene: TRBJ1-2; d_gene: TRBD1; abundance: .; CDR3aa: CASSLGEQGNYGYTF; CDR3nt: TGTGCCAGCAGCTTAGGTGAACAGGGGAACTATGGCTACACCTTC
v_gene: TRBV7-9; j_gene: TRBJ1-1; d_gene: .; abundance: few; CDR3aa: CASRWGLNTEAFF; CDR3nt: TGTGCCAGCAGATGGGGACTAAACACTGAAGCTTTCTTT
v_gene: TRBV6-1; j_gene: TRBJ2-3; d_gene: .; abundance: .; CDR3aa: CASSEYRLSRDTQYF; CDR3nt: TGTGCCAGCAGTGAGTACAGGCTAAGCAGGGATACGCAGTATTTT
v_gene: TRBV14; j_gene: TRBJ1-1; d_gene: TRBD1; abundance: .; CDR3aa: CASSLNRGNTEAFF; CDR3nt: TGTGCCAGCAGCCTTAACAGGGGGAACACTGAAGCTTTCTTT
v_gene: TRBV5-6; j_gene: TRBJ2-3; d_gene: TRBD1; abundance: few; CDR3aa: CASSGGQGIDFLTDTQYF; CDR3nt: TGTGCCAGCAGCGGGGGACAGGGGATTGATTTTCTCACAGATACGCAGTATTTT
v_gene: TRBV12-5; j_gene: TRBJ1-5; d_gene: .; abundance: .; CDR3aa: CASGLRSPTTGFNQPQHF; CDR3nt: TGTGCTAGTGGTTTGAGGTCCCCTACGACAGGCTTCAATCAGCCCCAGCATTTT
v_gene: TRBV5-1; j_gene: TRBJ2-2; d_gene: .; abundance: .; CDR3aa: CASSLSHTGELFF; CDR3nt: TGCGCCAGCAGCTTGAGCCACACCGGGGAGCTGTTTTTT
v_gene: TRBV12-3/TRBV12-4; j_gene: TRBJ2-1; d_gene: .; abundance: few; CDR3aa: CASSLTGYNEQFF; CDR3nt: TGTGCCAGCAGTTTAACAGGCTACAATGAGCAGTTCTTC
v_gene: TRBV4-1; j_gene: TRBJ1-4; d_gene: .; abundance: once; CDR3aa: CASSQEPAGNGGEKLFF; CDR3nt: TGCGCCAGCAGCCAAGAACCCGCAGGGAACGGGGGAGAAAAACTGTTTTTT
v_gene: TRBV7-2; j_gene: TRBJ1-1; d_gene: .; abundance: .; CDR3aa: CASSARGNTEAFF; CDR3nt: TGTGCCAGCAGCGCCCGGGGGAACACTGAAGCTTTCTTT
v_gene: TRBV9; j_gene: TRBJ2-1; d_gene: .; abundance: .; CDR3aa: CAGTRHEQFF; CDR3nt: TGTGCCGGGACACGCCATGAGCAGTTCTTC
v_gene: TRBV2; j_gene: TRBJ2-2; d_gene: .; abundance: .; CDR3aa: CASSRDINTGELFF; CDR3nt: TGTGCCAGCAGTCGGGACATCAACACCGGGGAGCTGTTTTTT
v_gene: TRBV19; j_gene: TRBJ1-5; d_gene: TRBD1; abundance: .; CDR3aa: CASSIPGTVNQPQHF; CDR3nt: TGTGCCAGTAGTATACCGGGGACAGTCAATCAGCCCCAGCATTTT
v_gene: TRBV10-3; j_gene: TRBJ2-3; d_gene: TRBD1; abundance: .; CDR3aa: CAITNRGDSRAQYF; CDR3nt: TGTGCCATCACTAACAGGGGGGACTCTAGGGCGCAGTATTTT
v_gene: TRBV4-1; j_gene: TRBJ1-2; d_gene: .; abundance: .; CDR3aa: CASSQEAAASGGYTF; CDR3nt: TGCGCCAGCAGCCAAGAGGCGGCGGCCTCCGGTGGCTACACCTTC
v_gene: TRBV30; j_gene: TRBJ1-4; d_gene: TRBD1; abundance: .; CDR3aa: CAWSGYSPGGEKLFF; CDR3nt: TGTGCCTGGAGTGGATACAGCCCAGGGGGTGAAAAACTGTTTTTT
v_gene: TRBV10-3; j_gene: TRBJ1-1; d_gene: TRBD1; abundance: .; CDR3aa: CAIRDRVRGTEAFF; CDR3nt: TGTGCCATCAGGGACAGGGTCCGAGGCACTGAAGCTTTCTTT
v_gene: TRBV4-1; j_gene: TRBJ1-5; d_gene: TRBD1; abundance: once; CDR3aa: CASSHPGQGASQPQHF; CDR3nt: TGCGCCAGCAGCCACCCCGGACAGGGGGCGAGTCAGCCCCAGCATTTT
v_gene: TRBV5-4; j_gene: TRBJ2-3; d_gene: TRBD2; abundance: .; CDR3aa: CASSLGSSGGTDTQYF; CDR3nt: TGTGCCAGCAGCTTGGGGTCTAGCGGGGGCACAGATACGCAGTATTTT
v_gene: TRBV12-3/TRBV12-4; j_gene: TRBJ1-2; d_gene: .; abundance: few; CDR3aa: CASSFATVLTF; CDR3nt: TGTGCCAGCAGTTTCGCGACAGTTCTCACCTTC
v_gene: TRBV10-3; j_gene: TRBJ2-1; d_gene: .; abundance: .; CDR3aa: CAISGGRDNEQFF; CDR3nt: TGTGCCATCAGTGGTGGGAGAGACAATGAGCAGTTCTTC
v_gene: TRBV5-6; j_gene: TRBJ1-2; d_gene: .; abundance: .; CDR3aa: CASGGSSGGYTF; CDR3nt: TGTGCCAGCGGAGGGAGTTCGGGGGGCTACACCTTC
v_gene: TRBV30; j_gene: TRBJ1-5; d_gene: .; abundance: .; CDR3aa: CAWSNRERPQHF; CDR3nt: TGTGCCTGGAGTAACAGGGAACGGCCCCAGCATTTT
v_gene: TRBV7-2; j_gene: TRBJ2-7; d_gene: TRBD1; abundance: .; CDR3aa: CASSLESGQSHEQYF; CDR3nt: TGTGCCAGCAGCTTAGAGTCGGGACAGTCTCACGAGCAGTACTTC
v_gene: TRBV7-9; j_gene: TRBJ1-2; d_gene: .; abundance: .; CDR3aa: CASSPQGGYGYTF; CDR3nt: TGTGCCAGCAGCCCACAGGGTGGATATGGCTACACCTTC